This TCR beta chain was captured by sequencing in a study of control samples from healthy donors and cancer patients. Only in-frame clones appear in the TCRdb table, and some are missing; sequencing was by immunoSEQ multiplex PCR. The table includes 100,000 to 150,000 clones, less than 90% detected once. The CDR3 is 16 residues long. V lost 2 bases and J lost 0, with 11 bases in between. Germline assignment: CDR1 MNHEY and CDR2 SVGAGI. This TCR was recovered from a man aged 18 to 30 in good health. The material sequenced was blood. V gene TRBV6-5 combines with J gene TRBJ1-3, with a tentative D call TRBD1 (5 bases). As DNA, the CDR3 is TGTGCCAGCAGTTACAGGGGCCGGATCTCTGGAAACACCATATATTTT. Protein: CASSYRGRISGNTIYF.